This TCR beta chain emerged from a study of shared clonotypes between healthy human individuals. Generated by immunoSEQ multiplex PCR, the TCRdb table keeps only in-frame clones and is missing some. The data contain 950,000 to 1,300,000 clones, 60% to 80% of them seen just once; the ten biggest clones take up about 1.5%. Each donor was a Caucasian adult residing in Nashville, Tennessee. This clone has more than one count but fewer than ten. The CDR3 sequence is 13 residues long. Trimming stripped 3 bases from V and 0 bases from J, with 3 bases between. Germline CDR1 SEHNR, CDR2 FQNEAQ (reference sequence).

The chain carries TRBV7-9 and TRBJ1-3, with D hard to call. Sequencing was performed on memory CD4+ T cells sorted from blood. Stated subset: CD45RA-negative fraction. The sequence was obtained from a man aged 18 to 29 in good health. CDR3 DNA sequence: TGTGCCAGCAGCTTCCCCTCTGGAAACACCATATATTTT. This gives the protein CASSFPSGNTIYF.